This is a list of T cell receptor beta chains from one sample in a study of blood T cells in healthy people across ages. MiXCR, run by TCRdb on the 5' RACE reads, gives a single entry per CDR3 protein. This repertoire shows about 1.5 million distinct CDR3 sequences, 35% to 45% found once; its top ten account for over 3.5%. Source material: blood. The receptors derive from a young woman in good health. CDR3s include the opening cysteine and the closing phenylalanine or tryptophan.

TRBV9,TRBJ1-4,CASSLQHSTNEKLFF
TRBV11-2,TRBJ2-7,CASSPRTDNYEQYF
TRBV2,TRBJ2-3,CACRRQGSTDTQYF
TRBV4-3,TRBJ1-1,CASSQDQVVRNTEAFF
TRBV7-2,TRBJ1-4,CASSLRRSATNEKLFF
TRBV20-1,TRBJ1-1,CSARHGQTAEAFF
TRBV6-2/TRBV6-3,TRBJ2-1,CASRLTGTPLGEQFF
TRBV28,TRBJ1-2,CASSPRGEAAYGYTF
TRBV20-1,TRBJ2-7,CSADRDDLSYEQYF
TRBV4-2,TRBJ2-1,CASSQEGLAGGAPYNERFF
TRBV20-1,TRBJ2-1,CSALHSGSSYNEQFF
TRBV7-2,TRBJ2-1,CASSLRRLAGGYNEQFF
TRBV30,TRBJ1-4,CAWSLGQKLFF
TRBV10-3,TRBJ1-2,CAITGQVAPYGYTF
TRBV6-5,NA,CASSYTLAGGSYNEQYF
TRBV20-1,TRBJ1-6,CSASPEHRHSPLHF
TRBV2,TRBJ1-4,CASRERGSHTSTNEKLFF
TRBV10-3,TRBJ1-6,CAIGGDSSYNSPLHF
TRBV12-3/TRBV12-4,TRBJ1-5,CASSLGQHSNQPQHF
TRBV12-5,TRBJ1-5,CASGTTGGYRPQHF
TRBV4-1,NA,CASSQALGRNEQYF
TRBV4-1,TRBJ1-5,CASSQILQNQPQHF